These 28 T cell receptor beta chains were sequenced from one sample in a study of CD8 T cells in ankylosing spondylitis. In TCRdb, the 5' RACE reads were re-called with MiXCR into one record per CDR3 protein. This repertoire shows some 130,000 distinct CDR3 sequences, roughly 8.4% found once; its top ten account for less than 7.5%. Sequenced sample: synovial fluid, either unsorted or a sorted T cell fraction (not recorded which). The source is a male donor with ankylosing spondylitis.

This clonotype was seen many times. The chain is built from TRBV6-5 and TRBJ2-1; TRBD2 matches 7 bases. V lost 0 bases, J lost 6 bases, and 11 bases stayed unmatched. The CDR3 has 17 amino acids. Germline V lookup: CDR1 MNHEY, CDR2 SVGAGI. The DNA of the CDR3 is TGTGCCAGCAGTTACTCGAGTATATCGGGAGGTGGCAATGAGCAGTTCTTC. The encoded protein is CASSYSSISGGGNEQFF.

The J gene is TRBJ2-2, the V gene TRBV10-3; 10 bases are shared with TRBD2. Germline V gene sequence: CDR1 ENHRY, CDR2 SYGVKD. Germline trimming cut 7 bases from V and 2 bases from J; bases unmatched to any gene: 13. The CDR3 consists of 18 residues. CDR3 protein: CAIKAGGLAVTNTGELFF. The CDR3 DNA sequence: TGTGCCATCAAAGCGGGAGGACTAGCGGTGACCAACACCGGGGAGCTGTTTTTT.

This clonotype was picked up many times. The rearrangement uses TRBV24-1 and TRBJ1-4, with D perhaps TRBD1 (6 bases). Trimming cost V 0 bases and J 5 bases, with 12 bases left between them. Per germline, CDR1 KGHDR and CDR2 SFDVKD. This CDR3 region has 16 residues. As DNA, the CDR3 is TGTGCCACCAGTGATTTGAGACAGGCCCCAAATGAAAAACTGTTTTTT. As protein: CATSDLRQAPNEKLFF.

This clonotype was seen more than once but under ten times. The V and J genes are TRBV30 and TRBJ2-5; perhaps TRBD2 as D (5 bases). The germline V and J ends were trimmed by 0 bases and 7 bases, with 15 bases remaining between them. Germline CDR1 and CDR2: GTSNPN and SVGIG (reference sequence). The CDR3 has 14 amino acids. The CDR3 is CAWSVWASEGTQYF. CDR3 nucleotides: TGTGCCTGGAGTGTATGGGCGTCCGAGGGGACCCAGTACTTC.

This clonotype was detected ten times or more. This chain joins TRBV20-1 and TRBJ1-1; 8 bases map to TRBD1. The CDR3 is 14 amino acids. V shed 3 bases, J shed 5 bases, and the junction held 8 bases outside the gene matches. Germline CDR1 is DFQATT and CDR2 is SNEGSKA (reference sequence). As DNA, the CDR3 is TGCAGTGCTAGGGTAGGACAGGGAAGAACTGAAGCTTTCTTT. Translating it yields CSARVGQGRTEAFF.

This chain links TRBV20-1 with TRBJ2-1, with TRBD2 as a possible D gene (7 bases). Germline-derived CDR1 and CDR2 are DFQATT and SNEGSKA (reference sequence). The length of the CDR3 is 17 residues. CDR3 nucleotides: TGCTGCGTCAGGGGCGGGGGTCCTAGCCTTGCAAACAATGAGCAGTTCTTC. This encodes CCVRGGGPSLANNEQFF.

This clonotype was observed a few times. The chain employs TRBV20-1 and TRBJ2-7; 11 positions agree with TRBD1. V shed 4 bases, J shed 5 bases, and the junction held 7 bases outside the gene matches. CDR1 and CDR2 (germline): DFQATT, SNEGSKA (reference sequence). This CDR3 contains 14 residues. The CDR3 coding sequence is TGCAGTGCTACCAGGACAGGGGGCGTCCACGAGCAGTACTTC. Translated: CSATRTGGVHEQYF.

The CDR3 loop is CASSLVSGNTEAFF. CDR3 nucleotides: TGCGCCAGCAGCTTGGTCTCAGGGAACACTGAAGCTTTCTTT. The chain has TRBV5-1 and TRBJ1-1; D unresolved. CDR3 size: 14 residues. The germline gives CDR1 SGHRS, CDR2 YFSETQ. V was trimmed by 0 bases and J by 1 base, leaving 7 bases between them.

At least ten counts were recorded for this clonotype. An end of the junction differs from the germline gene, which may be a read error. The chain joins TRBV7-7 to TRBJ2-5; possibly TRBD2 for D (6 bases). The germline CDR1 and CDR2 sequences are SSHAT and FNYEAQ (reference sequence). This CDR3 region has 14 residues. CDR3 protein: CASSTGWRGETQYF. CDR3 bases: TGTGCTAGCAGCACCGGGTGGAGGGGAGAGACCCAGTACTTC.

As for this clonotype: A much larger clone sits a single nucleotide away, making a read error possible. This chain uses TRBV5-1 with TRBJ2-1; 10 bases fit TRBD2. The CDR3 runs to 16 residues. From germline, CDR1 is SGHRS and CDR2 YFSETQ. The DNA of the CDR3 is TGCGCCAGCAGTTCAACTAGCGGGGACGCCTACAATGAGCAGTTATTC. Protein product: CASSSTSGDAYNEQLF.

The chain uses TRBV28 and TRBJ1-2; D is possibly TRBD1 (5 bases). CDR3 size: 13 residues. The V gene lost 2 bases and the J gene lost 3 bases, with 7 bases spanning the gap. Looked up from germline, CDR1 is MDHEN and CDR2 is SYDVKM. The CDR3 DNA sequence: TGTGCCAGCAGTTTAGGGGGGTACTATGGCTACACCTTC. Translated, it gives CASSLGGYYGYTF.

This chain links TRBV6-5 with TRBJ1-1; D remains unclear. The CDR3 contains 11 residues. Germline CDR1 and CDR2: MNHEY and SVGAGI. V dropped 8 bases and J dropped 1 base, with 5 bases sitting between them. The DNA of the CDR3 is TGTGCCAGCCAGGAGAACACTGAAGCTTTCTTT. This translates into CASQENTEAFF.

V and J are TRBV20-1 and TRBJ1-1, with D unclear. Germline-derived CDR1 and CDR2 are DFQATT and SNEGSKA (reference sequence). This CDR3 is built from 11 residues. V was clipped by 3 bases and J by 1 base, with 3 bases between them. The CDR3 DNA reads TGCAGTGCTAGGGGGAACACTGAAGCTTTCTTT. Protein product: CSARGNTEAFF.

This clonotype was observed at least ten times. This sequence joins TRBV6-1 and TRBJ1-4; a weak D match, TRBD1 (6 bases). Germline V CDR1 and CDR2: MNHNS, SASEGT. Trimming removed 5 bases at V and 7 bases at J, with 17 bases between. The CDR3 length is 15 residues. CDR3 residues: CASSINRDKAEKLFF. CDR3 coding DNA: TGTGCCAGCAGTATAAACCGGGACAAGGCTGAAAAACTGTTTTTT.

This clonotype has ten or more counts. This chain uses TRBV6-5 with TRBJ1-2, with 11 bases lining up with TRBD1. Germline V gene lookup returns CDR1 MNHEY and CDR2 SVGAGI. The CDR3 spans 15 residues. Trimming cost V 1 base and J 7 bases; bases outside gene matches: 5. The CDR3 spells CASSYWGQGVGGYTF. The CDR3 DNA is TGTGCCAGCAGTTACTGGGGACAGGGGGTAGGTGGCTACACCTTC.

The table lists this clonotype with many counts. The gene calls are TRBV4-3 and TRBJ2-1, with unresolved D. The CDR3 loop spans 15 amino acids. The ends were cut back, 2 bases at V and 0 bases at J, with 8 bases in the middle. Germline lookup yields CDR1 LGHNA and CDR2 YSLEER. CDR3 nucleotide sequence: TGCGCCAGCAGCCAAACAGCTGACTCCTACAATGAGCAGTTCTTC. Translating it yields CASSQTADSYNEQFF.

The CDR3 protein is CASSQITGGYNEQFF. DNA of the CDR3: TGTGCCAGCAGCCAGATAACGGGAGGGTACAATGAGCAGTTCTTC. The chain is built from TRBV3-1 and TRBJ2-1; 8 bases line up with TRBD2. The CDR3 consists of 15 residues. Germline CDR1 LGHDT, CDR2 YNNKEL (reference sequence). Germline trimming cut 3 bases from V and 4 bases from J; bases unmatched to any gene: 5.

This clonotype has at least ten counts. V is TRBV19 and J is TRBJ1-1, with D tentatively TRBD1 (6 bases). Trimming stripped 7 bases from V and 5 bases from J, with 14 bases between. Per germline, CDR1 LNHDA and CDR2 SQIVND (reference sequence). The CDR3 spans 13 residues. CDR3 in DNA: TGTGCCAGTAAGGGGGGTATCACGACTGAAGCTTTCTTT. Residues: CASKGGITTEAFF.

The chain has TRBV28 and TRBJ2-6; D may match TRBD1 or TRBD2 (5 bases each). Germline CDR1 reads MDHEN; CDR2 reads SYDVKM. Trimming stripped 7 bases from V and 0 bases from J, with 13 bases between. This CDR3 has 16 residues. CDR3 nucleotides: TGTGCCAGCAAATCCCCGAGGGGCTCTGGGGCCAACGTCCTGACTTTC. Translating it yields CASKSPRGSGANVLTF.

In its sample, this clonotype was seen once. An end of the junction differs from the germline gene, which may be a read error. The J gene is TRBJ2-5, the V gene TRBV4-2; D is perhaps TRBD2 (5 bases). CDR3 length equals 15 residues. The V gene's germline CDR1 is LGHNA and CDR2 YNFKEQ. CDR3 nucleotides: TGTGCCAGCATCCAAGGTTCAGCGGTGCCAGAGACCCAGTACTTC. This sequence encodes CASIQGSAVPETQYF.

This clonotype was recorded at least ten times. This chain joins TRBV5-1 and TRBJ2-1; the D is unclear. The CDR3 contains 13 residues. The germline V and J ends were trimmed by 4 bases and 2 bases, with 7 bases remaining between them. The V gene's germline CDR1 is SGHRS and CDR2 YFSETQ. The CDR3 region has the DNA TGCGCCAGCAGCCCCAGTACCTACAATGAGCAGTTCTTC. It translates to CASSPSTYNEQFF. The full variable domain, rest sourced from reference TRBV5-1 and TRBJ2-1, is KAGVTQTPRYLIKTRGQQVTLSCSPISGHRSVSWYQQTPGQGLQFLFEYFSETQRNKGNFPGRFSGRQFSNSRSEMNVSTLELGDSALYLCASSPSTYNEQFFGPGTRLTVL.

This clonotype was counted many times. The chain uses TRBV6-1 and TRBJ2-1, with a tentative D call TRBD2 (6 bases). V lost 6 bases to trimming and J lost 0 bases, with 12 bases between them. In germline, CDR1 is MNHNS, CDR2 SASEGT. There are 15 residues in the CDR3. The CDR3 coding sequence is TGTGCCAGCAGATCGGAGGGCCTCTCCTACAATGAGCAGTTCTTC. Translating it yields CASRSEGLSYNEQFF.

This clonotype was observed at least ten times. CDR3 in amino acids: CSASLPGDEGTEAFF. CDR3 bases: TGCAGTGCTAGCTTGCCAGGGGATGAAGGCACTGAAGCTTTCTTT. The V call is TRBV20-1, the J call TRBJ1-1; the D gene is possibly TRBD1 (6 bases). The V and J ends lost 3 bases and 4 bases respectively, with 18 bases between them. Per germline, CDR1 DFQATT and CDR2 SNEGSKA (reference sequence). The CDR3 runs to 15 residues.

This clonotype was seen many times. The chain is built from TRBV20-1 and TRBJ1-1; the D gene is possibly TRBD1 (6 bases). This CDR3 spans 13 amino acids. Germline V gene lookup returns CDR1 DFQATT and CDR2 SNEGSKA (reference sequence). Trimming left V 6 bases short and J 1 base short, with 12 bases between. CDR3: CSARTDTNTEAFF. As DNA, the CDR3 is TGCAGTGCGAGGACAGATACGAACACTGAAGCTTTCTTT.

The chain is built from TRBV12-5 and TRBJ2-2; TRBD1 aligns across 8 bases. From germline, CDR1 is LGHNT and CDR2 FRNRAP. The CDR3 contains 15 residues. Germline trimming cut 4 bases from V and 7 bases from J; bases unmatched to any gene: 8. The CDR3 sequence is CASGSDRAGIGELFF. DNA for the CDR3: TGTGCTAGTGGTTCGGACAGGGCTGGGATCGGGGAGCTGTTTTTT.

This clonotype has at least ten counts. The J gene is TRBJ1-2, the V gene TRBV20-1; D ambiguous. CDR1 is DFQATT and CDR2 is SNEGSKA in the germline V gene (reference sequence). Trimming stripped 1 base from V and 9 bases from J, with 12 bases between. The CDR3 consists of 12 residues. The CDR3 nucleotides are TGCAGTGCTAGAGTACAGTCAGGTCGCTACACCTTC. It encodes CSARVQSGRYTF.

This clonotype was seen repeatedly, ten times or more. The chain uses TRBV6-1 and TRBJ2-5, with a tentative D call TRBD1 (5 bases). V dropped 5 bases and J dropped 0 bases, with 10 bases sitting between them. The CDR3 contains 14 residues. Germline V CDR1 and CDR2: MNHNS, SASEGT. In nucleotides, the CDR3 is TGTGCCAGCAGTCCTCCGGACAACCAAGAGACCCAGTACTTC. It codes for CASSPPDNQETQYF.

This clonotype came up a few times. This rearrangement joins TRBV20-1 to TRBJ2-3; unclear D gene. Germline loops: CDR1 DFQATT, CDR2 SNEGSKA (reference sequence). Trimming took 1 base from V and 0 from J, leaving 14 bases between them. The CDR3 consists of 16 residues. CDR3 in amino acids: CSARVGYHPSTDTQYF. The CDR3 coding sequence is TGCAGTGCTAGAGTTGGCTACCATCCTAGCACAGATACGCAGTATTTT.